This T cell receptor (beta chain) was captured in a study of shared clonotypes between healthy human individuals. Study-level points and caveats: Rarefaction showed sorted-subset sequencing was incomplete despite large depth. Shared clonotypes across all four donors exceeded non-shared ones in generation probability.

With respect to this clone: The antigen remains undetermined.

CDR3 length: 12 residues. Germline V CDR1 and CDR2: SGHAT, FQNNGV. Trimming cost V 5 bases and J 5 bases, with 10 bases left between them. Original processing notes: Junction-only immunoSEQ data arrived without quality scores, meaning filtering differed. Measured with immunoSEQ multiplex PCR; TCRdb has only the in-frame clones, and not every one. That table is the source of V, J and clone size, and D and trimming were worked out from the DNA. The table has 2 million to 2.5 million clones, roughly 93% seen once; the top ten hold 0.39%. V gene TRBV11-2 combines with J gene TRBJ2-7; D remains ambiguous. The specimen was naive CD4+ T cells from PBMCs. The subset denotes: CD45RA+ positively selected. The sequence was obtained from a man aged 18 to 30 in good health. Some clones in this sample may be carry-over from other donors' samples. The CDR3 is CASSPTKNEQYF. Here the CDR3 DNA reads TGTGCCAGCAGCCCGACAAAAAACGAGCAGTACTTC.